These 28 T cell receptor beta chains originate from one sample sequenced in a study of blood T cell repertoires in COVID-19. Produced via immunoSEQ multiplex PCR; TCRdb's table is partial and in-frame only. The sample includes 250,000 to 300,000 clones, around 84% of them seen just once. Sample: PBMCs or T cells enriched from blood (not recorded which). Receptors were obtained from a man between 25 and 39 years old with acute COVID-19.

The J gene is TRBJ1-2, the V gene TRBV27, with a weak D call TRBD1 (5 bases). Germline V gene data show CDR1 as MNHEY and CDR2 as SMNVEV (reference sequence). CDR3 length: 14 amino acids. Trimming removed 7 bases from V and 7 bases from J, with 19 bases in between. CDR3 nucleotides: TGTGCCAGCAATCCTTTTGGGCAGGGCGTTGGCTACACCTTC. Protein product: CASNPFGQGVGYTF.

This clone was observed a handful of times. This rearrangement joins TRBV6-5 to TRBJ2-1; D might be TRBD2 (6 bases). The V and J ends lost 10 bases and 4 bases respectively, with 11 bases between them. Germline V gene data show CDR1 as MNHEY and CDR2 as SVGAGI. The CDR3 totals 12 residues. The CDR3 spells CATRGLYNEQFF. DNA for the CDR3: TGTGCCACCCGGGGGTTGTACAATGAGCAGTTCTTC.

The J gene is TRBJ2-3, the V gene TRBV18, with TRBD2 matching 9 bases. The trim removed 3 bases at V and 5 bases at J, leaving 6 bases unmatched. Per germline, CDR1 KGHSH and CDR2 LQKENI. This CDR3 region has 15 residues. Here the CDR3 reads CASSPRRGGRDTQYF. The CDR3 DNA follows: TGTGCCAGCTCACCTAGGCGGGGGGGCAGAGATACGCAGTATTTT.

The DNA for the CDR3 is TGTGCCAGCTCACCGGCGGCAGTCAATCAGCCCCAGCATTTT. Its protein is CASSPAAVNQPQHF. V usage is TRBV18 and J usage is TRBJ1-5; D gene uncertain. The CDR3 loop spans 14 amino acids. Trimming took off 3 bases at V and 3 bases at J, with 9 bases between the two ends. Germline V CDR1 and CDR2: KGHSH, LQKENI.

CDR3 bases: TGTGCCAGTAGTTTTCGGGACAGGATGAACAATGAGCAGTTCTTC. It is translated as CASSFRDRMNNEQFF. The chain joins TRBV19 to TRBJ2-1; 8 bases line up with TRBD1. The V gene end was trimmed by 5 bases and the J gene end by 5 bases; junction bases not matched to a gene: 8. The germline gives CDR1 LNHDA, CDR2 SQIVND (reference sequence). This CDR3 has 15 amino acids.

The chain combines TRBV7-8 with TRBJ1-1; D unresolved. V lost 3 bases, J lost 1 base, and 9 bases lay in between. This CDR3 is 14 amino acids long. Germline V lookup: CDR1 SGHVS, CDR2 FQNEAQ. Here the CDR3 reads CASSFVQSNTEAFF. CDR3 DNA: TGTGCCAGCAGCTTCGTACAGTCGAACACTGAAGCTTTCTTT.

This sequence joins TRBV5-4 and TRBJ1-3, with D possibly matching TRBD1 (5 bases). Germline-derived CDR1 and CDR2 are SGHNT and YYREEE (reference sequence). Trimming cost V 5 bases and J 10 bases, with 13 bases left between them. CDR3 length: 12 residues. The CDR3 bases are TGTGCCAGCAGGGACGGGGCGGGAACCATATATTTT. This codes for CASRDGAGTIYF.

This chain joins TRBV6-5 and TRBJ2-1, with D maybe TRBD2 (5 bases). V lost 6 bases and J lost 3, with 15 bases in between. The CDR3 loop spans 15 amino acids. Germline CDR1 and CDR2: MNHEY and SVGAGI. Here the CDR3 reads CASRNERIFYNEQFF. CDR3 in DNA: TGTGCCAGCAGGAACGAGCGGATCTTCTACAATGAGCAGTTCTTC.

This clone was observed a handful of times. The V and J genes are TRBV13 and TRBJ2-7; 7 nucleotides agree with TRBD1. The CDR3 covers 17 residues. CDR1 is PRHDT and CDR2 is FYEKMQ in the germline V gene (reference sequence). Trimming at V came to 5 bases and at J to 2 bases, leaving 15 bases not matched to a gene. The CDR3 region is CASSLRPGQKNPYEQYV. For the CDR3, the DNA is TGTGCCAGCAGCCTTCGACCGGGACAGAAAAATCCCTACGAGCAGTACGTC.

The chain couples TRBV19 to TRBJ1-2; TRBD1 is a possible D gene (5 bases). The CDR3 spans 13 residues. V was cut by 0 bases and J by 5 bases, with 7 bases left in between. The germline V gene has CDR1 LNHDA and CDR2 SQIVND (reference sequence). The CDR3 nucleotides read TGTGCCAGTAGTATAGACAGGGTATATGGCTACACCTTC. It specifies CASSIDRVYGYTF.

This chain links TRBV5-1 with TRBJ1-2; possibly TRBD1 for D (6 bases). Trimming stripped 4 bases from V and 2 bases from J, with 24 bases between. Per the germline V gene, CDR1 is SGHRS and CDR2 is YFSETQ. The CDR3 runs to 18 residues. The chain's CDR3 is CASSAEYGGAIANYGYTF. The DNA of the CDR3 is TGCGCCAGCAGCGCGGAGTATGGGGGGGCGATTGCAAACTATGGCTACACCTTC. Filled out from reference TRBV5-1 and TRBJ1-2, the complete variable domain reads KAGVTQTPRYLIKTRGQQVTLSCSPISGHRSVSWYQQTPGQGLQFLFEYFSETQRNKGNFPGRFSGRQFSNSRSEMNVSTLELGDSALYLCASSAEYGGAIANYGYTFGSGTRLTVV.

This clone has a handful of counts. CDR3 loop: CASSPHSGSTSSGNTIYF. The CDR3 region has the DNA TGTGCCAGCAGCCCTCATTCGGGGTCCACCAGCTCTGGAAACACCATATATTTT. The J gene is TRBJ1-3, the V gene TRBV3-1 (or the pseudogene TRBV3-2); D uncertain. CDR3 length: 18 residues. Germline assignment: CDR1 LGHDT and CDR2 YNNKEL (reference sequence). Trimming cost V 4 bases and J 0 bases, with 19 bases left between them.

The rearrangement links TRBV10-3 to TRBJ1-2; the D is unclear. The CDR3 totals 14 residues. Germline CDR1 reads ENHRY; CDR2 reads SYGVKD. Trimming left V 3 bases short and J 0 bases short, with 8 bases between. CDR3 amino acids: CAISDVSSNYGYTF. CDR3 DNA sequence: TGTGCCATCAGTGATGTCAGTTCTAACTATGGCTACACCTTC.

The CDR3 protein is CASGSLGGSYNEQFF. CDR3 coding DNA: TGTGCCAGCGGCTCCTTGGGGGGGTCCTACAATGAGCAGTTCTTC. The rearrangement links TRBV11-3 to TRBJ2-1; 7 nucleotides agree with TRBD2. There are 15 residues in the CDR3. Germline V CDR1 and CDR2: SGHNT, YENEEA. With 8 bases clipped from V and 1 base from J, the junction kept 8 bases outside the gene matches.

Only a few counts were recorded for this clone. The V call is TRBV15, the J call TRBJ2-1, with TRBD2 matching over 12 bases. CDR3 length: 15 amino acids. Germline values: CDR1 LNHNV, CDR2 YYDKDF (reference sequence). J lost 8 bases, V lost 1 base, and 3 bases had no gene match. The CDR3 spells CATSRASGGADEQFF. The CDR3 nucleotides are TGTGCCACCAGCAGAGCTAGCGGGGGGGCCGATGAGCAGTTCTTC.

This clone was counted once. This sequence joins TRBV6-1 and TRBJ2-7, with a possible D match to TRBD1 (6 bases). Germline assignment: CDR1 MNHNS and CDR2 SASEGT. The ends were cut back, 1 base at V and 1 base at J, with 14 bases in the middle. This CDR3 comprises 16 residues. In DNA form, the CDR3 reads TGTGCCAGCAGTGAAGGTCTGGGGGCGAAATCCTACGAGCAGTACGTC. It yields the protein CASSEGLGAKSYEQYV.

The rearrangement links TRBV29-1 to TRBJ2-3, with 7 bases identical to TRBD2. The CDR3 consists of 15 residues. In germline, CDR1 is SQVTM, CDR2 ANQGSEA. V shed 4 bases, J shed 2 bases, and the junction held 9 bases outside the gene matches. CDR3 region: CSVAVGRGSTDTQYF. CDR3 nucleotide sequence: TGCAGCGTTGCTGTGGGGAGGGGTTCCACAGATACGCAGTATTTT.

This rearrangement joins TRBV7-9 to TRBJ2-7, with 7 bases that match TRBD2. The CDR3 is 13 amino acids. Germline assignment: CDR1 SEHNR and CDR2 FQNEAQ (reference sequence). V lost 0 bases to trimming and J lost 12 bases; unmatched junction nucleotides: 8. The CDR3 here is CASSLAGGSRWYV. The CDR3 DNA is TGTGCCAGCAGCTTAGCTGGCGGGAGTCGTTGGTACGTC.

This clone was recorded once. V is TRBV5-1 and J is TRBJ1-2, with no clear D. The germline V gene has CDR1 SGHRS and CDR2 YFSETQ. The V and J ends lost 5 bases and 4 bases respectively, with 15 bases between them. The CDR3 totals 14 residues. CDR3 amino acids: CASRAGTTSYGYTF. The CDR3 region has the DNA TGCGCCAGCAGGGCAGGAACAACCTCCTATGGCTACACCTTC.

The chain recombines TRBV24-1 with TRBJ2-1, with 7 positions matching TRBD2. Germline loops: CDR1 KGHDR, CDR2 SFDVKD. The CDR3 loop spans 13 amino acids. V gave up 12 bases and J gave up 1 base; unmatched junction bases: 5. CDR3 in amino acids: CAAGTTSYNEQFF. DNA of the CDR3: TGTGCCGCCGGGACTACTTCCTACAATGAGCAGTTCTTC.

The chain has TRBV27 and TRBJ1-5, with a possible D match to TRBD1 (5 bases). Germline V CDR1 and CDR2: MNHEY, SMNVEV (reference sequence). V dropped 6 bases and J dropped 1 base, with 13 bases sitting between them. The CDR3 is 15 residues long. The CDR3 is CASSATAMSNQPQHF. DNA for the CDR3: TGTGCCAGCAGCGCGACAGCTATGAGCAATCAGCCCCAGCATTTT.

The genes are TRBV19 and TRBJ1-4; 11 nucleotides match TRBD1. Germline V gene lookup returns CDR1 LNHDA and CDR2 SQIVND (reference sequence). V lost 7 bases and J lost 8; bases outside the gene matches: 6. The CDR3 runs to 14 residues. The CDR3 sequence: CASNLGQGGEKLFF. CDR3 DNA: TGTGCCAGTAATCTGGGACAGGGGGGAGAAAAACTGTTTTTT.

As DNA, the CDR3 is TGTGCCACCAGTGCCCCCGGCGGATCCTCCTATGGCTACACCTTC. It yields the protein CATSAPGGSSYGYTF. The chain uses TRBV24-1 and TRBJ1-2; D uncertain. Germline loops: CDR1 KGHDR, CDR2 SFDVKD. The V end was cut by 5 bases, the J end by 4 bases, with 16 bases between. The CDR3 runs 15 residues.

The count of this clone is one. The rearrangement uses TRBV6-5 and TRBJ2-2; D perhaps matches TRBD2 (6 bases). CDR1 and CDR2 from the germline V gene are MNHEY and SVGAGI. The length of the CDR3 is 10 residues. CDR3 sequence (DNA): TGTGCTTCGGGGGCCGGGGAGCTGTTTTTT. It translates to CASGAGELFF.

The rearrangement joins TRBV9 to TRBJ1-1; maybe TRBD1 (6 bases). This CDR3 comprises 15 residues. Germline V gene data show CDR1 as SGDLS and CDR2 as YYNGEE. Trimming removed 4 bases at V and 4 bases at J, with 17 bases between. CDR3 protein: CASSSTGKVGTEAFF. CDR3 in DNA: TGTGCCAGCAGCAGTACAGGGAAAGTGGGCACTGAAGCTTTCTTT.

This chain connects TRBV5-1 to TRBJ2-5; D remains unclear. CDR3 size: 11 residues. CDR1 SGHRS and CDR2 YFSETQ come from the germline V gene. Trimming took 4 bases from V and 2 from J, leaving 3 bases between them. The CDR3 DNA reads as TGCGCCAGCAGCCTGCAAGAGACCCAGTACTTC. It translates to CASSLQETQYF.

This chain uses TRBV7-8 with TRBJ1-2; 9 bases line up with TRBD1. CDR1 is SGHVS and CDR2 is FQNEAQ in the germline V gene. V gave up 5 bases and J gave up 6 bases; unmatched junction bases: 4. The CDR3 totals 13 residues. The CDR3 DNA reads as TGTGCCAGCAGCCAAACAGGGGGCGATGGCTACACCTTC. It codes for CASSQTGGDGYTF.

The rearrangement uses TRBV25-1 and TRBJ2-5; D not resolved. Germline CDR1 MGHDK, CDR2 SYGVNS. Trimming shortened V by 4 bases and J by 2 bases, and 11 bases separated the two germline ends. The CDR3 spans 14 residues. The CDR3 spells CASSVGDMQETQYF. CDR3 bases: TGTGCCAGCAGTGTCGGCGACATGCAAGAGACCCAGTACTTC.